These T cell receptor beta chains were read from a single sample in a study of blood T cell repertoires in COVID-19. Sequencing used immunoSEQ multiplex PCR; TCRdb keeps in-frame clones, though not all of them. The sample contains almost 95,000 clones, around 85% of which appear only once. Sequencing was performed on peripheral blood. The receptor source for this set is a woman in her sixties with COVID-19, enrolled during active disease. Both conserved end residues are part of each CDR3. The order of the fields is D gene, V gene, clone size, J gene, CDR3 protein, CDR3 DNA. A D gene is named only where the DNA matches it firmly. The listing skips clone size in some rows; elsewhere it reads once, few, many or a size class.

.,TRBV27,.,TRBJ2-3,CASSLGRTDTQYF,TGTGCCAGCAGTTTAGGGAGGACAGATACGCAGTATTTT
TRBD1,TRBV7-2,.,TRBJ2-7,CASSAIGRQGPVIYEQYF,TGTGCCAGCAGCGCTATTGGAAGACAGGGGCCCGTCATCTACGAGCAGTACTTC
.,TRBV7-3,.,TRBJ1-1,CASSSYTKTGTEAFF,TGTGCCAGCAGCTCCTATACGAAGACGGGCACTGAAGCTTTCTTT
TRBD2,TRBV9,.,TRBJ2-5,CASSVALGGETRETQYF,TGTGCCAGCAGCGTAGCTCTCGGGGGGGAGACCCGAGAGACCCAGTACTTC
TRBD1,TRBV7-9,.,TRBJ1-2,CASREDRVNGYTF,TGTGCCAGCAGGGAAGACAGGGTGAATGGCTACACCTTC
.,TRBV5-6,once,TRBJ1-4,CASSFRGAMVEKLFF,TGTGCCAGCAGCTTCCGGGGGGCAATGGTTGAAAAACTGTTTTTT
TRBD1,TRBV18,.,TRBJ1-1,CASSPPTGREAFF,TGTGCCAGCTCACCACCGACAGGGAGGGAAGCTTTCTTT
.,TRBV6-2/TRBV6-3,.,TRBJ2-6,CASSPVTGAGANVLTF,TGTGCCAGCAGCCCGGTAACGGGGGCTGGGGCCAACGTCCTGACTTTC
.,TRBV28,.,TRBJ1-1,CASRGDTEAFF,TGTGCCAGCCGGGGTGACACTGAAGCTTTCTTT
.,TRBV7-9,.,TRBJ1-2,CASSLELRGYTF,TGTGCCAGCAGCTTAGAGTTGAGGGGCTACACCTTC
.,TRBV5-1,.,TRBJ1-4,CASSLAARGTNEKLFF,TGCGCCAGCAGCTTGGCCGCCCGAGGAACTAATGAAAAACTGTTTTTT
.,TRBV27,once,TRBJ2-7,CASSLDRNSYEQYF,TGTGCCAGCAGTTTAGACAGAAATAGCTACGAGCAGTACTTC
.,TRBV24-1,.,TRBJ1-1,CATSDPGTSEAFF,TGTGCCACCAGTGATCCCGGGACATCTGAAGCTTTCTTT
.,TRBV19,.,TRBJ1-5,CASSIGTDSNQPQHF,TGTGCCAGTAGTATAGGGACAGATAGCAATCAGCCCCAGCATTTT
TRBD1,TRBV9,.,TRBJ2-1,CASSVGDSNEQFF,TGTGCCAGCAGCGTAGGGGACAGCAATGAGCAGTTCTTC
.,TRBV2,.,TRBJ1-2,CASSEVGGRGYTF,TGTGCCAGCAGTGAAGTTGGAGGGCGTGGCTACACCTTC
.,TRBV30,.,TRBJ2-7,CAWSAVRVSGEQYF,TGTGCCTGGAGTGCGGTCAGGGTATCGGGCGAGCAGTACTTC
TRBD2,TRBV28,.,TRBJ2-5,CASRLAGGRQTQYF,TGTGCCAGCAGACTAGCGGGGGGGAGACAGACCCAGTACTTC
.,TRBV11-3,.,TRBJ2-1,CASSLAGGSYNEQFF,TGTGCCAGCAGCTTAGCGGGTGGCTCCTACAATGAGCAGTTCTTC
.,TRBV6-2/TRBV6-3,few,TRBJ1-3,CASSYGRASSGNTIYF,TGTGCCAGCAGTTACGGCCGAGCGTCCTCTGGAAACACCATATATTTT
.,TRBV19,.,TRBJ1-3,CASSRGGSGNTIYF,TGTGCCAGTAGTAGAGGGGGCTCTGGAAACACCATATATTTT
.,TRBV6-5,.,TRBJ1-2,CASSYSAVANYGYTF,TGTGCCAGCAGTTACTCGGCGGTAGCTAACTATGGCTACACCTTC
.,TRBV18,.,TRBJ2-7,CASSPFTSYEQYF,TGTGCCAGCTCACCCTTCACATCCTACGAGCAGTACTTC
TRBD1,TRBV5-1,.,TRBJ1-2,CASSLAGTGFGYTF,TGCGCCAGCAGCTTGGCCGGGACAGGGTTTGGCTACACCTTC
TRBD2,TRBV4-1,.,TRBJ2-7,CASSPGLVGYEQYF,TGCGCCAGCAGCCCGGGACTAGTAGGCTACGAGCAGTACTTC
TRBD2,TRBV5-4,.,TRBJ2-3,CASSLRSGGDTQYF,TGTGCCAGCAGCTTAAGGAGCGGGGGAGATACGCAGTATTTT
TRBD1,TRBV6-4,.,TRBJ2-7,CASSDKDRDYEQYF,TGTGCCAGCAGTGATAAGGACAGGGACTACGAGCAGTACTTC
.,TRBV12-3/TRBV12-4,.,TRBJ2-5,CASSLTGETQYF,TGTGCCAGCAGTTTGACTGGAGAGACCCAGTACTTC
.,TRBV6-1,.,TRBJ1-6,CASSERPRGNSPLHF,TGTGCCAGCAGTGAAAGGCCCAGGGGTAATTCACCCCTCCACTTT
TRBD2,TRBV7-2,.,TRBJ2-7,CASIPSGGPYEQYF,TGTGCCAGCATCCCTAGCGGGGGCCCCTACGAGCAGTACTTC
.,TRBV30,.,TRBJ1-6,CAWTKGQLVNSPLHF,TGTGCCTGGACCAAAGGACAGCTAGTAAATTCACCCCTCCACTTT
.,TRBV5-6,.,TRBJ2-7,CASSPMTGTPYEQYF,TGTGCCAGCAGCCCTATGACCGGGACTCCATACGAGCAGTACTTC
.,TRBV27,.,TRBJ1-6,CASSFGVGGSSPLHF,TGTGCCAGCAGCTTCGGGGTGGGGGGGTCTTCACCCCTCCACTTT
.,TRBV3-1/TRBV3-2,.,TRBJ2-5,CASSQTVETQYF,TGTGCCAGCAGCCAAACGGTGGAGACCCAGTACTTC
.,TRBV10-3,.,TRBJ1-2,CAISEPLQGSGYTF,TGTGCCATCAGTGAGCCTCTGCAGGGCTCTGGCTACACCTTC
.,TRBV6-4,.,TRBJ2-7,CASSDPLDPGGVYEQYF,TGTGCCAGCAGTGACCCTCTCGACCCCGGCGGAGTATACGAGCAGTACTTC
TRBD1,TRBV11-3,.,TRBJ2-1,CASSLTVLGTEYNEQFF,TGTGCCAGCAGCTTAACGGTTCTTGGGACAGAATACAATGAGCAGTTCTTC
.,TRBV28,.,TRBJ1-5,CASSLLDRTSNQPQHF,TGTGCCAGCAGTTTACTTGACAGGACTAGCAATCAGCCCCAGCATTTT
TRBD2,TRBV9,.,TRBJ2-3,CASSVVELAADTQYF,TGTGCCAGCAGCGTAGTGGAGCTAGCGGCCGATACGCAGTATTTT
.,TRBV11-3,few,TRBJ2-3,CASSDRQGADTQYF,TGTGCCAGCAGCGATAGGCAGGGCGCGGATACGCAGTATTTT
.,TRBV6-5,.,TRBJ1-2,CASSHGRGNYGYTF,TGTGCCAGCAGCCATGGAAGGGGAAACTATGGCTACACCTTC
TRBD1,TRBV5-1,.,TRBJ2-5,CASSLAPSGTGGRETQYF,TGCGCCAGCAGCTTGGCTCCGTCGGGGACAGGGGGGCGGGAGACCCAGTACTTC
.,TRBV4-2,.,TRBJ2-3,CASSQGQAHTDTQYF,TGTGCCAGCAGCCAAGGGCAGGCTCACACAGATACGCAGTATTTT
.,TRBV5-1,.,TRBJ1-6,CASSLGPDSPLHF,TGCGCCAGCAGCTTGGGGCCCGATTCACCCCTCCACTTT